Listed below are T cell receptor beta chains from one sample, sequenced in a study of cytomegalovirus exposure and HLA in healthy donors. Profiling relied on immunoSEQ multiplex PCR, and the TCRdb table lists in-frame clones only, not all of them. The sample totals 85,000 or so clones. The sample comprised PBMCs. These receptors were taken from a woman in her 30s in good health and CMV-seronegative. Both conserved end residues are part of each CDR3. A D gene is named only where the DNA matches it firmly.

d_call	v_call	j_call	cdr3_aa	cdr3_nt
.	TRBV6-1	TRBJ2-5	CASSAGFSETQYF	TGTGCCAGCAGTGCAGGGTTTTCGGAGACCCAGTACTTC
TRBD1	TRBV7-9	TRBJ2-1	CASSLGQGYNVYEQFF	TGTGCCAGCAGCTTGGGACAGGGCTATAACGTTTATGAGCAGTTCTTC
TRBD1	TRBV5-4	TRBJ2-5	CASSFGQGIQETQYF	TGTGCCAGCAGTTTTGGACAGGGCATCCAAGAGACCCAGTACTTC
.	TRBV19	TRBJ1-3	CASSTWGAGNTIYF	TGTGCCAGTAGCACTTGGGGGGCTGGAAACACCATATATTTT
TRBD1	TRBV5-1	TRBJ2-1	CASSLWGQENSSSYNEQFF	TGCGCCAGCAGCTTGTGGGGACAGGAAAATTCCAGCTCCTACAATGAGCAGTTCTTC
.	TRBV9	TRBJ2-2	CASSSDYTGELFF	TGTGCCAGCAGCTCGGACTACACCGGGGAGCTGTTTTTT
.	TRBV4-1	TRBJ1-5	CASSQQTGLNQPQHF	TGCGCCAGCAGCCAACAGACAGGTCTTAATCAGCCCCAGCATTTT
TRBD1	TRBV30	TRBJ1-4	CAWSLGTGDATNEKLFF	TGTGCCTGGAGTTTAGGGACAGGGGACGCAACTAATGAAAAACTGTTTTTT
.	TRBV5-6	TRBJ2-5	CASSRTVASSQETQYF	TGTGCCAGCAGCCGGACGGTGGCTAGCTCCCAAGAGACCCAGTACTTC
.	TRBV18	TRBJ2-7	CASSKEQGNYEQYF	TGTGCCAGCTCCAAAGAGCAGGGCAATTACGAGCAGTACTTC
TRBD2	TRBV27	TRBJ2-1	CASSGPGLAIEQFF	TGTGCCAGCAGTGGACCGGGACTAGCTATTGAGCAGTTCTTC
.	TRBV6-5	TRBJ1-2	CASSYSTGVGGYTF	TGTGCCAGCAGTTACTCTACCGGGGTAGGAGGCTACACCTTC
TRBD2	TRBV6-5	TRBJ2-1	CASSQGRGGHNEQFF	TGTGCCAGCAGTCAGGGGCGGGGGGGCCACAATGAGCAGTTCTTC
TRBD1	TRBV7-9	TRBJ1-2	CASSTHPPDRGRSYGYTF	TGTGCCAGCAGCACCCATCCCCCGGACAGGGGCCGTTCTTATGGCTACACCTTC
TRBD1	TRBV18	TRBJ1-1	CASSRRQGDAEAFF	TGTGCCAGCTCACGTAGACAGGGGGATGCTGAAGCTTTCTTT
.	TRBV19	TRBJ2-3	CATALGAYTDTQYF	TGTGCCACGGCCTTGGGAGCCTACACAGATACGCAGTATTTT
.	TRBV30	TRBJ2-7	CAWSFGTSLYEQYF	TGTGCCTGGAGTTTCGGGACATCTCTCTACGAGCAGTACTTC
.	TRBV5-6	TRBJ2-7	CASSWGTAVYEQYF	TGTGCCAGCAGCTGGGGCACTGCCGTGTACGAGCAGTACTTC
.	TRBV6-1	TRBJ2-3	CASNFIKNTDTQYF	TGTGCCAGCAACTTTATTAAAAACACAGATACGCAGTATTTT
TRBD2	TRBV7-6	TRBJ2-1	CASSPGGTTYNEQFF	TGTGCCAGCAGCCCAGGCGGGACTACCTATAATGAGCAGTTCTTC
TRBD1	TRBV6-5	TRBJ1-2	CASSYTDRDQGYTF	TGTGCCAGCAGTTACACCGACAGGGATCAGGGCTACACCTTC
TRBD1	TRBV30	TRBJ1-1	CAWSSTGTGELGAFF	TGTGCCTGGAGTTCAACCGGGACAGGGGAACTAGGGGCTTTCTTT
TRBD2	TRBV5-1	TRBJ2-1	CASRPLAGGENEQFF	TGCGCCAGCAGGCCCTTAGCGGGGGGGGAAAATGAGCAGTTCTTC
TRBD2	TRBV7-6	TRBJ2-7	CASSLLLAGVDEQYF	TGTGCCAGCAGTTTATTATTAGCGGGAGTGGACGAGCAGTACTTC
.	TRBV11-2	TRBJ2-1	CASSLGQSLDNEQFF	TGTGCCAGCAGCTTAGGACAGAGTCTGGACAATGAGCAGTTCTTC
.	TRBV29-1	TRBJ2-7	CSVLVSGSEQYF	TGCAGCGTTCTGGTTAGCGGCAGCGAGCAGTACTTC
TRBD1	TRBV4-1	TRBJ1-1	CASSKTGGTEAFF	TGCGCCAGCAGCAAAACAGGGGGCACTGAAGCTTTCTTT
.	TRBV30	TRBJ2-7	CAWRDPGYEQYF	TGTGCCTGGAGGGATCCGGGGTACGAGCAGTACTTC
.	TRBV19	TRBJ1-2	CASSIATGSGGYTF	TGTGCCAGTAGTATAGCCACAGGGAGCGGTGGCTACACCTTC
TRBD1	TRBV7-9	TRBJ1-1	CASSLVRRQGRENTEAFF	TGTGCCAGCAGCTTAGTCCGAAGACAGGGGAGAGAGAACACTGAAGCTTTCTTT